The rows below give T cell receptor beta chains drawn from one sample of a study of shared clonotypes between healthy human individuals. Clones were read by immunoSEQ multiplex PCR, and TCRdb kept only the in-frame ones, dropping some. The sample has 1.5 million to 2.5 million clones, about 95% seen once. Input material: naive CD8+ T cells sorted from blood. The source of these receptors is a man aged 18-30 years in good health. CDR3s include the opening cysteine and the closing phenylalanine or tryptophan. A D gene is named only where the DNA matches it firmly. Expanded clones get a size class; other rows say once, few or many, or leave the size out.

.	TRBV12-5	TRBD2	TRBJ2-1	CASASTSGRHNEQFF	TGTGCTAGTGCTAGTACTAGCGGGAGACACAATGAGCAGTTCTTC
once	TRBV7-9	.	TRBJ2-2	CASRGYTGELFF	TGTGCCAGCAGAGGGTACACCGGGGAGCTGTTTTTT
.	TRBV7-9	TRBD1	TRBJ2-7	CASSKGADEQYF	TGTGCCAGCAGTAAGGGGGCAGACGAGCAGTACTTC
.	TRBV14	.	TRBJ2-2	CASSPEGTGELFF	TGTGCCAGCAGCCCCGAAGGGACCGGGGAGCTGTTTTTT
.	TRBV19	.	TRBJ1-2	CASSHGLSYGYTF	TGTGCCAGTAGTCACGGATTGAGCTATGGCTACACCTTC
.	TRBV4-1	TRBD2	TRBJ2-1	CASSQEVMLAGGRGQFF	TGCGCCAGCAGCCAAGAGGTTATGCTAGCGGGGGGCCGCGGGCAGTTCTTC
.	TRBV6-1	TRBD1	TRBJ1-2	CASQDRDGYTF	TGTGCCAGCCAGGACAGGGATGGCTACACCTTC
.	TRBV9	.	TRBJ1-1	CASSFGPNTEAFF	TGTGCCAGCAGCTTCGGCCCGAACACTGAAGCTTTCTTT
.	TRBV2	TRBD2	TRBJ2-7	CASTWDSQTSGGSSYEQYF	TGTGCCAGCACCTGGGACAGCCAAACTAGCGGGGGGAGCTCCTACGAGCAGTACTTC
.	TRBV7-2	.	TRBJ1-5	CASSLGHTFSNQPQHF	TGTGCCAGCAGCTTAGGCCACACCTTTAGCAATCAGCCCCAGCATTTT
.	TRBV5-4	TRBD1	TRBJ2-7	CASSHDRVYEQYF	TGTGCCAGCAGCCACGACAGGGTCTACGAGCAGTACTTC
once	TRBV2	TRBD1	TRBJ1-2	CASSGLQGESYGYTF	TGTGCCAGCAGTGGTCTGCAGGGGGAGTCCTATGGCTACACCTTC
.	TRBV5-6	TRBD1	TRBJ2-5	CASSLIRGRLETQYF	TGTGCCAGCAGCTTGATAAGGGGGCGCTTGGAGACCCAGTACTTC
.	TRBV7-9	.	TRBJ2-1	CASSLGNEQFF	TGTGCCAGCAGCTTGGGGAATGAGCAGTTCTTC
.	TRBV27	.	TRBJ1-1	CASVVYSGYREAFF	TGTGCCAGCGTAGTTTACTCCGGTTACAGGGAAGCTTTCTTT
.	TRBV7-3	TRBD1	TRBJ2-1	CASTFRDSNEQFF	TGTGCCAGCACCTTTAGGGACAGCAATGAGCAGTTCTTC
.	TRBV28	.	TRBJ2-7	CASQRDSVYEQYF	TGTGCCTCACAGCGGGACAGTGTCTACGAGCAGTACTTC
.	TRBV6-1	.	TRBJ1-5	CASSEEKPAGNKPQHF	TGTGCCAGCAGTGAAGAGAAGCCGGCAGGTAATAAGCCCCAGCATTTT
.	TRBV7-3	TRBD2	TRBJ2-5	CASSLSGGKETQYF	TGTGCCAGCAGCTTATCGGGGGGGAAAGAGACCCAGTACTTC
.	TRBV7-9	.	TRBJ2-2	CASSRRGLGTGELFF	TGTGCCAGCAGCCGGAGAGGGCTCGGCACCGGGGAGCTGTTTTTT
once	TRBV27	.	TRBJ2-7	CASSASRGGTYEQYF	TGTGCCAGCAGTGCTTCTAGGGGGGGCACCTACGAGCAGTACTTC
.	TRBV28	TRBD2	TRBJ2-3	CASSYGLAGETDTQYF	TGTGCCAGCAGCTACGGACTAGCGGGGGAAACAGATACGCAGTATTTT
.	TRBV18	.	TRBJ2-7	CASSPITAPHEQYF	TGTGCCAGCTCACCGATCACGGCTCCCCACGAGCAGTACTTC
.	TRBV4-1	TRBD2	TRBJ2-3	CASSQGTSGADTQYF	TGCGCCAGCAGCCAAGGGACTAGCGGGGCGGATACGCAGTATTTT
.	TRBV11-2	.	TRBJ2-3	CASSLVPEDTDTQYF	TGTGCCAGCAGCTTAGTCCCCGAGGACACAGATACGCAGTATTTT
.	TRBV15	TRBD2	TRBJ2-7	CATSTDPPPRLAGFYEQYF	TGTGCCACCAGCACTGATCCACCCCCCCGACTAGCGGGGTTCTACGAGCAGTACTTC
once	TRBV6-1	.	TRBJ2-7	CASSESGAGVPYEQYF	TGTGCCAGCAGTGAATCGGGGGCAGGTGTACCCTACGAGCAGTACTTC
.	TRBV9	TRBD1	TRBJ2-7	CASGQGAYEQYF	TGTGCCAGCGGGCAGGGGGCCTACGAGCAGTACTTC
.	TRBV6-1	.	TRBJ1-5	CASSEGLGLYNQPQHF	TGTGCCAGCAGTGAAGGGTTGGGGTTGTACAATCAGCCCCAGCATTTT
few	TRBV5-6	.	TRBJ2-2	CASSLPSAYTGELFF	TGTGCCAGCAGCTTGCCTAGCGCTTACACCGGGGAGCTGTTTTTT
.	TRBV7-9	.	TRBJ1-6	CASTNNSPLHF	TGTGCCAGCACCAATAATTCACCCCTCCACTTT
.	TRBV6-1	.	TRBJ2-2	CASIDLTKHTGELFF	TGTGCCAGCATTGACCTAACCAAACACACCGGGGAGCTGTTTTTT
.	TRBV7-9	TRBD1	TRBJ2-2	CASSARTGGSTGELFF	TGTGCCAGCAGCGCGCGGACAGGGGGCAGCACCGGGGAGCTGTTTTTT
.	TRBV4-3	.	TRBJ1-5	CASSQVLGDSNQPQHF	TGCGCCAGCAGCCAAGTATTGGGGGATAGCAATCAGCCCCAGCATTTT
.	TRBV5-1	TRBD1	TRBJ2-1	CASSLRQGTLGDNEQFF	TGCGCCAGCAGCTTGAGACAGGGCACCCTAGGGGACAATGAGCAGTTCTTC
.	TRBV7-9	.	TRBJ2-3	CASSRLVGDSSTDTQYF	TGTGCCAGCAGCCGCTTGGTGGGTGACTCTAGCACAGATACGCAGTATTTT
.	TRBV18	.	TRBJ2-5	CASSPPLGETQYF	TGTGCCAGCTCACCACCTTTAGGAGAGACCCAGTACTTC
.	TRBV7-9	.	TRBJ2-1	CASLPWGARYNEQFF	TGTGCCAGCCTGCCGTGGGGGGCGAGGTACAATGAGCAGTTCTTC
.	TRBV5-6	.	TRBJ1-3	CASSLTTSGNTIYF	TGTGCCAGCAGCCTGACAACCTCTGGAAACACCATATATTTT
.	TRBV6-5	.	TRBJ2-7	CASSNLLAYEQYF	TGTGCCAGCAGTAACCTCCTAGCCTACGAGCAGTACTTC
.	TRBV6-5	.	TRBJ2-1	CASSATGPNNEQFF	TGTGCCAGCAGTGCGACAGGACCAAACAATGAGCAGTTCTTC
.	TRBV5-6	.	TRBJ2-7	CASSLGPGLSYEQYF	TGTGCCAGCAGCTTAGGGCCGGGACTGTCCTACGAGCAGTACTTC
.	TRBV4-1	.	TRBJ1-5	CASSLRVDQPQHF	TGCGCCAGCAGCTTAAGGGTGGATCAGCCCCAGCATTTT
.	TRBV11-2	TRBD2	TRBJ2-3	CASSLGLASDTQYF	TGTGCCAGCAGCTTAGGACTAGCATCAGATACGCAGTATTTT
.	TRBV5-4	.	TRBJ2-7	CASSSGQSREEQYF	TGTGCCAGCAGCTCTGGCCAAAGCAGGGAAGAGCAGTACTTC
.	TRBV28	.	TRBJ2-7	CASTPTGRSEQYF	TGTGCCAGCACCCCGACAGGGAGGAGCGAGCAGTACTTC
.	TRBV7-9	.	TRBJ2-3	CASSGWGTDTQYF	TGTGCCAGCAGCGGGTGGGGCACAGATACGCAGTATTTT
.	TRBV6-6	TRBD1	TRBJ1-4	CASSSRTGANNEKLFF	TGTGCCAGCAGTTCAAGGACAGGGGCAAATAATGAAAAACTGTTTTTT
.	TRBV11-2	.	TRBJ1-1	CASSALRGQNTEAFF	TGTGCCAGCAGCGCGTTACGGGGCCAGAACACTGAAGCTTTCTTT
.	TRBV5-6	.	TRBJ2-3	CASSLQGVSTDTQYF	TGTGCCAGCAGCTTACAGGGAGTTAGCACAGATACGCAGTATTTT
.	TRBV4-3	.	TRBJ2-7	CASSQEDSYEQYF	TGCGCCAGCAGCCAAGAGGATTCCTACGAGCAGTACTTC
once	TRBV4-3	.	TRBJ1-1	CASSQEGQSLYDTEAFF	TGCGCCAGCAGCCAAGAGGGGCAGTCTTTGTATGACACTGAAGCTTTCTTT
.	TRBV6-5	.	TRBJ2-1	CASSPGTRFYNEQFF	TGTGCCAGCAGTCCCGGGACACGCTTTTACAATGAGCAGTTCTTC
.	TRBV15	.	TRBJ1-1	CATSRDRGMGTEAFF	TGTGCCACCAGCAGAGACCGGGGTATGGGGACTGAAGCTTTCTTT
once	TRBV29-1	.	TRBJ2-5	CSVEDLQEDGETQYF	TGCAGCGTTGAAGATCTTCAGGAGGATGGGGAGACCCAGTACTTC
.	TRBV11-2	.	TRBJ2-3	CASSLGWASADTQYF	TGTGCCAGCAGCTTAGGGTGGGCTAGTGCAGATACGCAGTATTTT
.	TRBV5-4	TRBD1	TRBJ2-7	CASSLGTGPEQYF	TGTGCCAGCAGCTTGGGGACAGGGCCCGAGCAGTACTTC
.	TRBV27	TRBD1	TRBJ2-4	CATRDREDIKPKNIQYF	TGTGCCACCCGGGACAGGGAAGATATTAAGCCCAAAAACATTCAGTACTTC
.	TRBV11-2	TRBD1	TRBJ2-7	CASRFGQGNYEQYF	TGTGCCAGCAGATTCGGACAGGGTAATTACGAGCAGTACTTC
.	TRBV30	.	TRBJ2-1	CAWSGVGYEQFF	TGTGCCTGGAGTGGAGTAGGGTATGAGCAGTTCTTC